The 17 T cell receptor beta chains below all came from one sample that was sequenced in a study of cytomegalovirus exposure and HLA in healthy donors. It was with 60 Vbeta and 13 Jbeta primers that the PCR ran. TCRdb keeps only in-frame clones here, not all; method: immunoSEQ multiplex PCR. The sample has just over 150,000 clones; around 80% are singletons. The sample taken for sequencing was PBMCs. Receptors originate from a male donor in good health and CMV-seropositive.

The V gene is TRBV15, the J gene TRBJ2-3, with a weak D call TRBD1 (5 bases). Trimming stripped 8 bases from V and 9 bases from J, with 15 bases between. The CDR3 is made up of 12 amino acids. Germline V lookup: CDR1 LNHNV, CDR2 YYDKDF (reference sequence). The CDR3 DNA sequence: TGTGCCACCGAGTTCGACAGATACACGCAGTATTTT. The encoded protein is CATEFDRYTQYF.

CDR3 bases: TGTGCCTGGAGTACACAGGGTGGGACTGAAGCTTTCTTT. It yields the protein CAWSTQGGTEAFF. V and J are TRBV30 and TRBJ1-1; weak D call: TRBD1 (6 bases). This CDR3 spans 13 amino acids. CDR1 and CDR2 (germline): GTSNPN, SVGIG (reference sequence). Trimming took 2 bases from V and 5 from J, leaving 12 bases between them.

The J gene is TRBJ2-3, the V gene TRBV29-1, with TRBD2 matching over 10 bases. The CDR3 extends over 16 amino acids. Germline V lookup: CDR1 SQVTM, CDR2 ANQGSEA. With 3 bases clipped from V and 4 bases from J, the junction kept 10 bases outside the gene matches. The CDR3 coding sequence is TGCAGCGTTGAGAACCAACCGGGACTAGCGTCAGATACGCAGTATTTT. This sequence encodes CSVENQPGLASDTQYF.

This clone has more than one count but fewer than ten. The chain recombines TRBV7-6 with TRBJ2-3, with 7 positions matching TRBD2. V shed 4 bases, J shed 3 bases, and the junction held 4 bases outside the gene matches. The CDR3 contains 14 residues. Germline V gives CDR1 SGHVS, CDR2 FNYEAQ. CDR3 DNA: TGTGCCAGCAGCTCTTGGGGGGGGACAGATACGCAGTATTTT. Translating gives CASSSWGGTDTQYF.

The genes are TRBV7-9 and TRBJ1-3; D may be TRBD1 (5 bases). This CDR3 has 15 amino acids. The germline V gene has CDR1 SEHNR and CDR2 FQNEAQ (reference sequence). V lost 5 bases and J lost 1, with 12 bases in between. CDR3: CASSPTVISGNTIYF. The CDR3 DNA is TGTGCCAGCAGCCCGACAGTCATATCTGGAAACACCATATATTTT.

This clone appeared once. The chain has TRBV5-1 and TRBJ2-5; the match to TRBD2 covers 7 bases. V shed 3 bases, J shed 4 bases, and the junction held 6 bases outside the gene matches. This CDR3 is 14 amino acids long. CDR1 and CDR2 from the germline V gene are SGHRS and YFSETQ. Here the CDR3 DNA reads TGCGCCAGCAGCTCAGGGACTACGAGAGAGACCCAGTACTTC. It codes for CASSSGTTRETQYF.

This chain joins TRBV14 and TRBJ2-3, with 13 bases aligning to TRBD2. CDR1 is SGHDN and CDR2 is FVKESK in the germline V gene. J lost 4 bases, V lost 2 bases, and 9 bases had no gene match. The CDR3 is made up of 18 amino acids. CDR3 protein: CASSQTRLAGGGADTQYF. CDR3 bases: TGTGCCAGCAGCCAAACGAGACTAGCGGGAGGAGGGGCAGATACGCAGTATTTT. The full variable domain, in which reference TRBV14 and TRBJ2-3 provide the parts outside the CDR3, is EAGVTQFPSHSVIEKGQTVTLRCDPISGHDNLYWYRRVMGKEIKFLLHFVKESKQDESGMPNNRFLAERTGGTYSTLKVQPAELEDSGVYFCASSQTRLAGGGADTQYFGPGTRLTVL.

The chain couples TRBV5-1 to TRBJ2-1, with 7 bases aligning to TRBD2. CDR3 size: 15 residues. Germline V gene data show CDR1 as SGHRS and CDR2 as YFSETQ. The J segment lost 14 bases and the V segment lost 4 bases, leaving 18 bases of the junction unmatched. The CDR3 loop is CASSEYAGVEGRKFF. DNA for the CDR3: TGCGCCAGCAGCGAGTACGCGGGAGTGGAGGGAAGGAAGTTCTTC.

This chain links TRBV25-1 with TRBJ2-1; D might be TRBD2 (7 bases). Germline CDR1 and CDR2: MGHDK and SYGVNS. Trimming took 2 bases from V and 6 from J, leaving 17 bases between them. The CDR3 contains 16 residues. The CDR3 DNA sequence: TGTGCCAGCAGTGAAGACCGAGGGAGGGGGGGCAATGAGCAGTTCTTC. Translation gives CASSEDRGRGGNEQFF.

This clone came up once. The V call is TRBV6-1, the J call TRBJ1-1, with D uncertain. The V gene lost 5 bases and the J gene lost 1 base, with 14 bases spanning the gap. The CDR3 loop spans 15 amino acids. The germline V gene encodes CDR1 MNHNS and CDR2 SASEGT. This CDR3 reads CASSLLGPENTEAFF. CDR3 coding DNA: TGTGCCAGCAGTCTCCTGGGCCCCGAGAACACTGAAGCTTTCTTT.

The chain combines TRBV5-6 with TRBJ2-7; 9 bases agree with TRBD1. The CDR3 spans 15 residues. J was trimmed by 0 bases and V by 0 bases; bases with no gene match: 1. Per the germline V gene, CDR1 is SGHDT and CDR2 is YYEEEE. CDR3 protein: CASSLGDRVSYEQYF. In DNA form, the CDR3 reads TGTGCCAGCAGCTTGGGGGACAGGGTCTCCTACGAGCAGTACTTC.

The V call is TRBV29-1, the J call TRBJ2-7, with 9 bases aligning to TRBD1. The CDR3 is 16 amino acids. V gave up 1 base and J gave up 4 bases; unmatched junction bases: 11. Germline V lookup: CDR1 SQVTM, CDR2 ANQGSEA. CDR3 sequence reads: CSVEGRGDREAYEQYF. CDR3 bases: TGCAGCGTTGAAGGGCGAGGGGACAGGGAGGCGTACGAGCAGTACTTC.

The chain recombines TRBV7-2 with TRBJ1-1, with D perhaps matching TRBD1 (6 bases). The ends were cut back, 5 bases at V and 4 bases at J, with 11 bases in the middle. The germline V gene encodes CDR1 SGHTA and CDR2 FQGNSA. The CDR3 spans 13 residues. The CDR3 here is CASSTQGSTEAFF. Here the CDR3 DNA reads TGTGCCAGCAGCACACAGGGTAGCACTGAAGCTTTCTTT. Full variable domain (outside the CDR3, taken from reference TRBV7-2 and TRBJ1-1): GAGVSQSPSNKVTEKGKDVELRCDPISGHTALYWYRQSLGQGLEFLIYFQGNSAPDKSGLPSDRFSAERTGGSVSTLTIQRTQQEDSAVYLCASSTQGSTEAFFGQGTRLTVV.

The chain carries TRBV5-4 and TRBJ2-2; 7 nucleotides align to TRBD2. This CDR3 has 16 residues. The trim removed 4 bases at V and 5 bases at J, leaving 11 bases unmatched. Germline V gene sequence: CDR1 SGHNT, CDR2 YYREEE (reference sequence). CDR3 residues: CASSPTGGRGTGELFF. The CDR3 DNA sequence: TGTGCCAGCAGCCCCACGGGGGGAAGAGGGACCGGGGAGCTGTTTTTT.

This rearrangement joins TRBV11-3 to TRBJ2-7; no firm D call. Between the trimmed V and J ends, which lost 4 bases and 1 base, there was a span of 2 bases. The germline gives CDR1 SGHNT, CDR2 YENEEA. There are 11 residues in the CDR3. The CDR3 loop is CASSSSYEQYF. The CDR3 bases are TGTGCCAGCAGCTCTTCCTACGAGCAGTACTTC.

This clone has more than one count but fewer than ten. The CDR3 region is CASGGQNNQPQHF. DNA for the CDR3: TGTGCCAGCGGGGGACAGAACAATCAGCCCCAGCATTTT. The rearrangement joins TRBV6-1 to TRBJ1-5; 7 bases map to TRBD1. The CDR3 has 13 amino acids. CDR1 MNHNS and CDR2 SASEGT come from the germline V gene. V shed 8 bases, J shed 3 bases, and the junction held 4 bases outside the gene matches.

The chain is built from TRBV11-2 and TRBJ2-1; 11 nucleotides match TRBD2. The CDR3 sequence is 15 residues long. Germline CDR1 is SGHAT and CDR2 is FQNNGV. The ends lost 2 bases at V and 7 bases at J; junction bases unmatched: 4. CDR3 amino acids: CASSLQGLAENEQFF. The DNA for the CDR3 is TGTGCCAGCAGCTTACAGGGACTAGCGGAGAATGAGCAGTTCTTC.